This TCR beta chain is from a study of blood T cell repertoires in COVID-19. The assay was immunoSEQ multiplex PCR, and TCRdb's table has in-frame clones only and misses some. The table lists 200,000 to 250,000 clones, around 87% of them singletons, with 7% to 7.5% in the top ten. V lost 2 bases and J 1 base, leaving 18 bases between the germline ends. Germline V gene lookup returns CDR1 SGHAT and CDR2 FQNNGV. The CDR3 is made up of 18 amino acids. Cohort placement rested on clinical history that participants reported themselves. The origin of this receptor is a man younger than 40 in a cohort exposed to, infected with or recovered from COVID-19 (not recorded which). The sequencing sample was made of PBMCs or T cells enriched from blood (not recorded which). The J gene is TRBJ2-1, the V gene TRBV11-2, with a possible D match to TRBD1 (5 bases). CDR3 bases: TGTGCCAGCAGCTTAAGGGTCGGACAATCAAATTCCTACAATGAGCAGTTCTTC. Translating it yields CASSLRVGQSNSYNEQFF. Based on the CDR3 plus reference TRBV11-2 and TRBJ2-1, the full variable domain is EAGVAQSPRYKIIEKRQSVAFWCNPISGHATLYWYQQILGQGPKLLIQFQNNGVVDDSQLPKDRFSAERLKGVDSTLKIQPAKLEDSAVYLCASSLRVGQSNSYNEQFFGPGTRLTVL.